This TCR beta chain emerged from a study of blood T cell repertoires in COVID-19. Background on the study: Spain, Italy and the United States supplied samples that represented acute and convalescent COVID-19. T cells, B-cell-depleted T cells, or PBMCs supplied cDNA or gDNA.

As originally analysed: For nucleated cells, counts were estimated from reference gene primer amplification. Sequencing used immunoSEQ multiplex PCR; TCRdb keeps in-frame clones, though not all of them. The V and J calls and clone size come from that table; D and trimming were worked out from the DNA. This repertoire shows about 50,000 clones, 90% to 95% found once; its top ten account for around a tenth. This CDR3 has 13 residues. V dropped 4 bases and J dropped 12 bases, with 17 bases sitting between them. In germline, CDR1 is SGHRS, CDR2 YFSETQ. The chain is built from TRBV5-1 and TRBJ2-1; the D gene is possibly TRBD2 (6 bases). Sequenced input: peripheral blood. This TCR came from a woman older than 75 with acute or convalescent COVID-19. DNA for the CDR3: TGCGCCAGCAGCCCGGGACTCGCTGGAGTGCAGTTCTTC. It yields the protein CASSPGLAGVQFF.